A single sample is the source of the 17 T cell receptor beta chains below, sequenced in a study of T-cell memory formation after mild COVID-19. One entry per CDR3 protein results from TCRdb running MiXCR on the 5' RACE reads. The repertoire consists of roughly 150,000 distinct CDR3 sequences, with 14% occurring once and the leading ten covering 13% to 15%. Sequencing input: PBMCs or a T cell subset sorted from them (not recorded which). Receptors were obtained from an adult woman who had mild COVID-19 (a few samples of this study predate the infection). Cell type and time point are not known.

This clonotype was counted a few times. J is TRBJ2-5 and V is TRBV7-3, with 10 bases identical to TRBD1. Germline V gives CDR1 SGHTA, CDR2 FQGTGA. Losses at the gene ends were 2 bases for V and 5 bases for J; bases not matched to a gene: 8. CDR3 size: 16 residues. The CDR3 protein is CASSLWGQGLGETQYF. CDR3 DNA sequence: TGTGCCAGCAGCTTATGGGGACAGGGGCTGGGGGAGACCCAGTACTTC.

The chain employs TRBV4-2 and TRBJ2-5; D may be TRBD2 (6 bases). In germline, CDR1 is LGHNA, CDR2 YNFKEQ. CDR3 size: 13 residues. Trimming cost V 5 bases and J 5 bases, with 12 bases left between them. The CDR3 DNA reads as TGTGCCAGCAGCTCTAGCGACCGGGAGACCCAGTACTTC. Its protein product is CASSSSDRETQYF.

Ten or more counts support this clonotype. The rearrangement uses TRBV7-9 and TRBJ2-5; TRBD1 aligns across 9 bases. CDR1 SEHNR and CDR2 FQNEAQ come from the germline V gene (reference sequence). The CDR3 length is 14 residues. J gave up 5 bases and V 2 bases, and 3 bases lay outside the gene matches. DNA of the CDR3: TGTGCCAGCAGCTTATGGACAGGGGAGGAGACCCAGTACTTC. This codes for CASSLWTGEETQYF.

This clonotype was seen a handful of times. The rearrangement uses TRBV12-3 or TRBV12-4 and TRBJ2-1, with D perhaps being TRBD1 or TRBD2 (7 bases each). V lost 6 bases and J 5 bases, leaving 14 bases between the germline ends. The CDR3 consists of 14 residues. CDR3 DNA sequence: TGTGCCAGCAGAGTTGGGAGGGGGCACAATGAGCAGTTCTTC. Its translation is CASRVGRGHNEQFF.

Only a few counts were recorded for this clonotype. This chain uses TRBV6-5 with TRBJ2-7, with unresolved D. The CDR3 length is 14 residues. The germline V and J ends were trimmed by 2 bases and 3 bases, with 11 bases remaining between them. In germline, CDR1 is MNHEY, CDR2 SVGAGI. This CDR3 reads CASSYGLPNYEQYF. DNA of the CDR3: TGTGCCAGCAGTTACGGTCTCCCCAACTACGAGCAGTACTTC.

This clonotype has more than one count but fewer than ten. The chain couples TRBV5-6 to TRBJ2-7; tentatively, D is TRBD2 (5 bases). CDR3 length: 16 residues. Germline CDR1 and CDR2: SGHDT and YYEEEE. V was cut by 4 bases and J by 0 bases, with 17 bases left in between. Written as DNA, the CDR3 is TGTGCCAGCAGCACATTCGGGGATCAATTCTCCTACGAGCAGTACTTC. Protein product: CASSTFGDQFSYEQYF.

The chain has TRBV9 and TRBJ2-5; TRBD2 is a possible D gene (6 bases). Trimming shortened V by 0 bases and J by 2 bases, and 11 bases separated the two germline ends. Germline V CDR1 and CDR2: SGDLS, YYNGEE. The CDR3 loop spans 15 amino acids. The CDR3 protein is CASSVASGGQETQYF. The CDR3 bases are TGTGCCAGCAGCGTAGCCTCCGGAGGGCAAGAGACCCAGTACTTC.

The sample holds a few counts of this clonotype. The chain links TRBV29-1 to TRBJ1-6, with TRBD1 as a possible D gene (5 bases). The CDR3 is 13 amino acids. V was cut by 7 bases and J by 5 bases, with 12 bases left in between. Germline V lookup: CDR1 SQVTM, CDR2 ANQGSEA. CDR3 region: CSAQRDHNSPLHF. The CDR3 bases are TGCAGCGCCCAAAGGGACCATAATTCACCCCTCCACTTT.

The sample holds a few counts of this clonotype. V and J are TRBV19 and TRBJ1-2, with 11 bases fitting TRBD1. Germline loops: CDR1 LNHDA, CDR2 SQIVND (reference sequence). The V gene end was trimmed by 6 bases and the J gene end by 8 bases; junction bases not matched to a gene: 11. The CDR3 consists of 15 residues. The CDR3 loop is CASRTPGQGARGYTF. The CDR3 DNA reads TGTGCCAGTAGAACCCCCGGACAGGGGGCCCGGGGCTACACCTTC.

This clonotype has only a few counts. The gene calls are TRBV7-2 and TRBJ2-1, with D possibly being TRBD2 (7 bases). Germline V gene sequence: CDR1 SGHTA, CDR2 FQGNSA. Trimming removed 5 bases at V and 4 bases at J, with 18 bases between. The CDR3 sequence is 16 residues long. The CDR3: CASSLLGGGTYNEQFF. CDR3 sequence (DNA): TGTGCCAGCAGCCTCTTAGGGGGAGGGACATACAATGAGCAGTTCTTC.

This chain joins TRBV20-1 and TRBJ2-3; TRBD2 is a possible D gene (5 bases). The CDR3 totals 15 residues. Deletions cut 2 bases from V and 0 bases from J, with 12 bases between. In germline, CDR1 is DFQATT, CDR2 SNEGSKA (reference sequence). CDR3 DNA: TGCAGTGCTAGACGCGGGCGGGCTAGCACAGATACGCAGTATTTT. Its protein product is CSARRGRASTDTQYF.

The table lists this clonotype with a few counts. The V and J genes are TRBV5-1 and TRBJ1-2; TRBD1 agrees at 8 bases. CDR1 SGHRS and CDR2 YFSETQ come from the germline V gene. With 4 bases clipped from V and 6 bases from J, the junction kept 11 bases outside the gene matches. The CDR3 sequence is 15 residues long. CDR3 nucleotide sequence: TGCGCCAGCAGCCAGACGGGACAGGCGAGAGATGGCTACACCTTC. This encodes CASSQTGQARDGYTF.

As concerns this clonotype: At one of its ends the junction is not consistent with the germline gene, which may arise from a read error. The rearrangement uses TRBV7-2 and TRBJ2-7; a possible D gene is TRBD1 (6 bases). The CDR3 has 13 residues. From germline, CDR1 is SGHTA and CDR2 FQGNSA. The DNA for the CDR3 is TGTGACAGCAGCTATTCACAGGGCGGCGAGCAGTACTTC. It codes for CDSSYSQGGEQYF.

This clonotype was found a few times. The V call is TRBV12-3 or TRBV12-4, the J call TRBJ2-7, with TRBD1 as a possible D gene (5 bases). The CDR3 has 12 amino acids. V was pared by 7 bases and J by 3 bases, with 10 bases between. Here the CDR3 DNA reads TGTGCCAGCACGCCAGGGTTCTACGAGCAGTACTTC. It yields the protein CASTPGFYEQYF.

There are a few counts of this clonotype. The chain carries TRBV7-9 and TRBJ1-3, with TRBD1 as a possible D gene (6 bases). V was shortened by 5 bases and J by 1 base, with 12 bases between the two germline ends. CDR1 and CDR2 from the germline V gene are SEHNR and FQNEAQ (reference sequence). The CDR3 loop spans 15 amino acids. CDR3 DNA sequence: TGTGCCAGCAGCCCGGACAGTTTATCTGGAAACACCATATATTTT. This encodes CASSPDSLSGNTIYF.

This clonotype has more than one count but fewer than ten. The CDR3 DNA reads TGCGCTTGCGGCCTGACGGGAGGCCACGAGCAGTACTTC. As protein: CACGLTGGHEQYF. The genes are TRBV5-1 and TRBJ2-7; 7 nucleotides align to TRBD2. The CDR3 is 13 amino acids. The germline V gene encodes CDR1 SGHRS and CDR2 YFSETQ.

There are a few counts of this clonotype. The CDR3 sequence is CATHRTVQETQYF. The DNA of the CDR3 is TGTGCCACCCACCGGACAGTTCAAGAGACCCAGTACTTC. This chain uses TRBV2 with TRBJ2-5; possibly TRBD1 for D (6 bases). CDR3 length: 13 residues. V lost 10 bases to trimming and J lost 2 bases, with 14 bases between them. Germline loops: CDR1 SNHLY, CDR2 FYNNEI.